The table lists the clone carrying this T cell receptor (beta chain) with a count of one. Its matching antigen is unknown. These data come from a study of radiotherapy plus CTLA-4 blockade in lung cancer. Study at large: Objective responses were observed in around a sixth of patients, and disease control was achieved by 30% to 40%. Study-wide results and limits: Per reports, early blood T cell clone dynamics, plus interferon-beta, forecast response most strongly.

Data came from immunoSEQ multiplex PCR; TCRdb stores just in-frame clones and leaves some out. The table lists tens of thousands of clones, 60% to 85% of them singletons, with 4% in the top ten. The V and J ends lost 2 bases and 4 bases respectively, with 16 bases between them. Germline CDR1 reads SGHRS; CDR2 reads YFSETQ. The CDR3 extends over 15 amino acids. This TCR derives from a human donor with non-small cell lung cancer who had a partial response to radiotherapy plus ipilimumab. Some clones in this sample may be carry-over from other donors' samples. This chain uses TRBV5-1 with TRBJ2-7, with D perhaps TRBD1 (5 bases). This material consisted of peripheral blood, taken from a patient treated with radiotherapy plus ipilimumab. The CDR3 nucleotides are TGCGCCAGCAGCTTCGGTGACAGTATGTCGTACGAGCAGTACTTC. Protein product: CASSFGDSMSYEQYF.